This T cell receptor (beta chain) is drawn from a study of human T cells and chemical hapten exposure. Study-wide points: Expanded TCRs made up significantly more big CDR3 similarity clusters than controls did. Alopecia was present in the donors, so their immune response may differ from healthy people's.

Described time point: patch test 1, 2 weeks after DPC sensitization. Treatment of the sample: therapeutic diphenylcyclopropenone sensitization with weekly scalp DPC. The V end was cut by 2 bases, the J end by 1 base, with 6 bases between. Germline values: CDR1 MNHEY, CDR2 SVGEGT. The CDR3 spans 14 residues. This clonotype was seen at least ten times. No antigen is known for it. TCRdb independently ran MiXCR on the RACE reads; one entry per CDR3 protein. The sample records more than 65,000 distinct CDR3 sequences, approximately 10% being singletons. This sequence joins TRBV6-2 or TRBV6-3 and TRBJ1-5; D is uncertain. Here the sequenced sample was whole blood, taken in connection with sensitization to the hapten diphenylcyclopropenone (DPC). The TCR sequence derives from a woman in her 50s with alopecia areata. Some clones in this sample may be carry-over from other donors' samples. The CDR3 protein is CASSYITSNQPQHF. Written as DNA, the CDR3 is TGTGCCAGCAGTTACATAACGAGCAATCAGCCCCAGCATTTT.